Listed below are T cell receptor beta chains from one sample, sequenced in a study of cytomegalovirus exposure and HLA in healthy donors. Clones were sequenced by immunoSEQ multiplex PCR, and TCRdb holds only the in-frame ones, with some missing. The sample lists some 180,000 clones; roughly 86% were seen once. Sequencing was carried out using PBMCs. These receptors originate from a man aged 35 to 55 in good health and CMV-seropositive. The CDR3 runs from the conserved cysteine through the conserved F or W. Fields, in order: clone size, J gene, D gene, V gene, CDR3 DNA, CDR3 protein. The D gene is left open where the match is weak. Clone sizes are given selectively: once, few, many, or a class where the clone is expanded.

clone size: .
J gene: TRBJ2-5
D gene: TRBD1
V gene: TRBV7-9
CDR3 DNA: TGTGCCAGCAGCTTGGGACAGGCCACCGGGACCCAGTACTTC
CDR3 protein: CASSLGQATGTQYF

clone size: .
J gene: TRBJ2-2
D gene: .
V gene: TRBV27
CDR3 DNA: TGTGATGAGGAGGGAGACACCGGGGAGCTGTTTTTT
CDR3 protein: CDEEGDTGELFF

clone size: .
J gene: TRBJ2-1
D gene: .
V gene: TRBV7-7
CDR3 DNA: TGTGCCAGCAGCCAAGGCGGGCAGGGGCTTTACAATGAGCAGTTCTTC
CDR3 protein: CASSQGGQGLYNEQFF

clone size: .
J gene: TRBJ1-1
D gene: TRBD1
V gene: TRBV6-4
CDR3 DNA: TGTGCCAGCAGTGACTCAGGACAGGGGATAACTGAAGCTTTCTTT
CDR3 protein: CASSDSGQGITEAFF

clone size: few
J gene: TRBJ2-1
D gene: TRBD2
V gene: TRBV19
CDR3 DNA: TGTGCCAGTAGTCCGGGGACTACCTACAATGAGCAGTTCTTC
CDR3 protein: CASSPGTTYNEQFF

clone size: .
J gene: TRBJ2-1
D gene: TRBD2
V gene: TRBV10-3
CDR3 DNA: TGTGCCATCAGTGAAGGTCTAGCGGGACGCAATGAGCAGTTCTTC
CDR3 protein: CAISEGLAGRNEQFF

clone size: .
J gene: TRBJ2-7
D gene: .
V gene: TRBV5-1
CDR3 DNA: TGCGCCAGCAGCTGGGCAGGACAAGGGTACGAGCAGTACTTC
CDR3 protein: CASSWAGQGYEQYF

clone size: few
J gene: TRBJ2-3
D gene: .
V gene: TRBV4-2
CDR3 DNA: TGTGCCAGCAGCCAAGAGCTTGATGGACTGGATACGCAGTATTTT
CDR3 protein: CASSQELDGLDTQYF

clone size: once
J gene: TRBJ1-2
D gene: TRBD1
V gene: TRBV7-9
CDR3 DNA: TGTGCCAGCAGCCTGGTGGGGACAGGGGTGAACTATGGCTACACCTTC
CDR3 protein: CASSLVGTGVNYGYTF

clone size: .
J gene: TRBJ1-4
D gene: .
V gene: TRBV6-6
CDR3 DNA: TGTGCCAGCAGTTACTCTCTACCACAGGGTGGTGAAAAACTGTTTTTT
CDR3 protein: CASSYSLPQGGEKLFF

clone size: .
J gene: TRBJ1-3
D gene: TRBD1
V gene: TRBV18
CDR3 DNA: TGTGCCAGCTCACCAGTGGGACAGGGGGACGGAAACACCATATATTTT
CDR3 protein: CASSPVGQGDGNTIYF

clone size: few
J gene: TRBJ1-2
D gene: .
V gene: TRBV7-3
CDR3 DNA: TGTGCCAGCAGTCCCTCCTTTGTGGGGCTCTATGGCTACACCTTC
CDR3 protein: CASSPSFVGLYGYTF

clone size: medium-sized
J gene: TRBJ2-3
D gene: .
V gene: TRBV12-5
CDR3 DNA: TGTGCTAGCCCTACCGATACGCAGTATTTT
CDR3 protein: CASPTDTQYF

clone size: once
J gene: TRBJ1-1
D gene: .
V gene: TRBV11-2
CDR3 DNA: TGTGCCAGCAGCCAGGCAGGCCTTAACACTGAAGCTTTCTTT
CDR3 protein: CASSQAGLNTEAFF

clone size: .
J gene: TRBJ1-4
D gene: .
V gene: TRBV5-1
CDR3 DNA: TGCGCCAGCAGGAGGGGACTAAATGAAAAACTGTTTTTT
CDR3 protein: CASRRGLNEKLFF

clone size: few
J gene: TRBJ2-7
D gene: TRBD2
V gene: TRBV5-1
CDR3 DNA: TGCGCCAGCAGCTTCCTAGCGGGGGGAAACGAGCAGTACTTC
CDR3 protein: CASSFLAGGNEQYF

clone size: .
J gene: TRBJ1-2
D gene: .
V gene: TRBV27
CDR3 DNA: TGTGCCAGCAGTTTATCGAGGGAAAACTATGGCTACACCTTC
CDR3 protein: CASSLSRENYGYTF

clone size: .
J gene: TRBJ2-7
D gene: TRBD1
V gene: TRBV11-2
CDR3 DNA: TGTGCCGTCTCCGGGACAGGGGGATCCTACGAGCAGTACTTC
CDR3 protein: CAVSGTGGSYEQYF

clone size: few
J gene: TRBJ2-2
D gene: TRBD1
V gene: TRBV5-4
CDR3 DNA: TGTGCCAGCAGCTTGGCGACAGGGGGCGGGGAGCTGTTTTTT
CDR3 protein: CASSLATGGGELFF

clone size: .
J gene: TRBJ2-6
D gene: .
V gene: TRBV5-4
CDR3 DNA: TGTGCCAGCATCCGACGGCGGGTCGGGGCCAACGTCCTGACTTTC
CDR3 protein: CASIRRRVGANVLTF

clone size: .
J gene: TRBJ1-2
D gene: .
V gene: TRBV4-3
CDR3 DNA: TGCGCCAGCAGCCCGACCACTCCTAGTTTTAAACCGGGGTTCTATGGCTACACCTTC
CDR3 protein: CASSPTTPSFKPGFYGYTF

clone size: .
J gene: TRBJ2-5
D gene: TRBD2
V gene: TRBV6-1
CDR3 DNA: TGTGCCAGCGGGAGGGCTCAAGAGACCCAGTACTTC
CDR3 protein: CASGRAQETQYF

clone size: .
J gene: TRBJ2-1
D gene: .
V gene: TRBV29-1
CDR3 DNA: TGCAGCGTCCCCAGAGCAAGCGGAAGCTCCTACAATGAGCAGTTCTTC
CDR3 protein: CSVPRASGSSYNEQFF

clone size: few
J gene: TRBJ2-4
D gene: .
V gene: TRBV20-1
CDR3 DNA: TGCAGTGTCGGTGACAGACCAACTCAGTACTTC
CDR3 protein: CSVGDRPTQYF

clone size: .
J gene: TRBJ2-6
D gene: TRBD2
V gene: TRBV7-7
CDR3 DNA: TGTGCCAGCAGCTCCCGTGAACTAGCGTACTCTGGGGCCAACGTCCTGACTTTC
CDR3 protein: CASSSRELAYSGANVLTF

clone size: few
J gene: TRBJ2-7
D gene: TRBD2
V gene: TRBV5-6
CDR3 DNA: TGTGCCAGCAGCCGGGGACTAGCGGGGAGCTCCTACGAGCAGTACTTC
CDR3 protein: CASSRGLAGSSYEQYF

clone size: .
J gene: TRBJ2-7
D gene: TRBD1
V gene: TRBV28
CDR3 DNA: TGTGCCAGCAGCCCAACAGGGGGCCACCCCTACGAGCAGTACTTC
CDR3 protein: CASSPTGGHPYEQYF

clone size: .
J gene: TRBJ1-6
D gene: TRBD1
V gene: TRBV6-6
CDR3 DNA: TGTGCCAGCGGCCCCCCGGGACAGGCAAATTCACCCCTCCACTTT
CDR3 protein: CASGPPGQANSPLHF

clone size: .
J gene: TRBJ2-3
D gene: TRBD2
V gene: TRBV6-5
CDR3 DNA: TGTGCCAGCACCGAAGCGGGAGGGCTAGTAGATACGCAGTATTTT
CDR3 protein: CASTEAGGLVDTQYF

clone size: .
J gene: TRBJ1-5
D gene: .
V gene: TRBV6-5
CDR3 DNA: TGTGCCAGCAGTTCGACAGCGCCTGGCAATCAGCCCCAGCATTTT
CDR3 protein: CASSSTAPGNQPQHF

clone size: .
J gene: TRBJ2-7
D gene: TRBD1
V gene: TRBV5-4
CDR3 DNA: TGTGCCAGCAGCTTTGGGGCAGGGGGCTACGAGCAGTACTTC
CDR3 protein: CASSFGAGGYEQYF

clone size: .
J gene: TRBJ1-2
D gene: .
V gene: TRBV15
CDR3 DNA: TGTGCCACCAGCAGAGAGGGGCAGAAGGCTAACTATGGCTACACCTTC
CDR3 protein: CATSREGQKANYGYTF

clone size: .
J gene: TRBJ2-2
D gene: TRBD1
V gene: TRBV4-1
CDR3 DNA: TGCGCCAGCAGCCGGACAGGGGGTGTAGCCGGGGAGCTGTTTTTT
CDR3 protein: CASSRTGGVAGELFF

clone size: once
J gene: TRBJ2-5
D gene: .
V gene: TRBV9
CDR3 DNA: TGTGCCAGCAGCGTAGTTGGCGGGGGCCCCCAAGAGACCCAGTACTTC
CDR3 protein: CASSVVGGGPQETQYF

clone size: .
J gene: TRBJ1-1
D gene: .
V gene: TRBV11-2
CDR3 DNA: TGTGCCAGCAGCTTAGCGGGCAGGGGACCCATGAACACTGAAGCTTTCTTT
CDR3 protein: CASSLAGRGPMNTEAFF

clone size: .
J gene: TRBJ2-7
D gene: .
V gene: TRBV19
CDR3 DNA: TGTGCCAGTAGTATATCGCTTAACGGGGCCTACGAGCAGTACTTC
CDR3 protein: CASSISLNGAYEQYF

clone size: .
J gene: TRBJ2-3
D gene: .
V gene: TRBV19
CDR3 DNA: TGTGCCAGTAGTATAGCCTTGACAGGCACTAGCACAGATACGCAGTATTTT
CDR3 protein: CASSIALTGTSTDTQYF

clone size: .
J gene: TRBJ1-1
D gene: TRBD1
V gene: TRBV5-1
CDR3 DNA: TGCGCCAGCAGCTTGGCAGGGGGAGGAGGCACTGAAGCTTTCTTT
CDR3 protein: CASSLAGGGGTEAFF

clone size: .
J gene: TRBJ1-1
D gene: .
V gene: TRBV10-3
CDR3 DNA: TGTGCCATCAGTGCAGGGGCTGAAGCTTTCTTT
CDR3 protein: CAISAGAEAFF

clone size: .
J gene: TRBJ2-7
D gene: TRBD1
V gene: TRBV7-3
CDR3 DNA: TGTGCCAGCAGCATGAACAGGGGGGCCTACGAGCAGTACTTC
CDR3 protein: CASSMNRGAYEQYF

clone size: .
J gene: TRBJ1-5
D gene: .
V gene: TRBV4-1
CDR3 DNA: TGCGCCAGCAGCCAAGATCGGGGGTTCAATCAGCCCCAGCATTTT
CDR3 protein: CASSQDRGFNQPQHF

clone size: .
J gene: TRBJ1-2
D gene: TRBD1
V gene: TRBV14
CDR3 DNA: TGTGCCAGCAGCGCTCGGGACAGGGGATCGGACTATGGCTACACCTTC
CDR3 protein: CASSARDRGSDYGYTF

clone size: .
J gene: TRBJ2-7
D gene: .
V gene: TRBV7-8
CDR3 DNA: TGTGCCAGCAGCTTAGATCCCGCAGTCGCCTACGAGCAGTACTTC
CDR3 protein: CASSLDPAVAYEQYF

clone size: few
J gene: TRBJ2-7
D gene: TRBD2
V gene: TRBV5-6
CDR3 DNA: TGTGCCAGCAGCCCGGGAGCGGGAGGGCCCGACCACGAGCAGTACTTC
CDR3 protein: CASSPGAGGPDHEQYF

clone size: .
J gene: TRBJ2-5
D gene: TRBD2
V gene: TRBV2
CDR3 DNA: TGTGCCAGCAGTGCCCCCTGGGTGCGGGGGGGCGGAAAGGTCACCCAGTACTTC
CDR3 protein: CASSAPWVRGGGKVTQYF

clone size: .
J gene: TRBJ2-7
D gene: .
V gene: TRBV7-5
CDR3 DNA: TGTGTCAGAAGCATATCACGGACAGGGGGACAGGGGGCCTACGAGCAGTACTTC
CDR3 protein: CVRSISRTGGQGAYEQYF

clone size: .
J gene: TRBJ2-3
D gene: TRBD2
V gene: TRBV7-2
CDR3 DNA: TGTGCCAGCAGCTCCTGGACTAGCGGGAGGATTGATACGCAGTATTTT
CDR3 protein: CASSSWTSGRIDTQYF

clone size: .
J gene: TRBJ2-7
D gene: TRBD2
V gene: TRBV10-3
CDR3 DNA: TGTGCCGTTCATAGCGGGAGAAGCTCCTACGAGCAGTACTTC
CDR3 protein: CAVHSGRSSYEQYF

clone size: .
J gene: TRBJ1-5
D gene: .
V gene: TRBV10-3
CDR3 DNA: TGTGCCATCAGTGACCGACAGGTCCAGCATTTT
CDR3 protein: CAISDRQVQHF

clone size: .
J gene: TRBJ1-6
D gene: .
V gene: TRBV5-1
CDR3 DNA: TGCGCCAGCAGCTTGGCCGCGACAGCCGGAGATTCACCCCTCCACTTT
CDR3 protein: CASSLAATAGDSPLHF

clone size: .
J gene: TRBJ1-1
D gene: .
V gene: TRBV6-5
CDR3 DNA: TGTGCCAGTAGTAGGGGGTCCGACACTGAAGCTTTCTTT
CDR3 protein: CASSRGSDTEAFF